The 31 T cell receptor beta chains reported below all come from one sample, sequenced in a study of CD8+ T cells in alopecia areata. This sample's treatment: oral pan-JAK inhibitor, 5-10 mg twice daily. Reverse transcription of extracted RNA yielded cDNA, which provided the sequencing template. Using immunoSEQ multiplex PCR, the repertoire was profiled, and TCRdb retains in-frame clones only, with some absent. The profile shows approximately 200,000 clones, approximately 56% of them singletons. The sequenced sample was CD4+ T cells sorted from blood, obtained at week 4, from a patient treated with tofacitinib. These receptor sequences come from a human donor with alopecia areata.

The V and J genes are TRBV27 and TRBJ1-5; D is possibly TRBD1 (6 bases). V dropped 2 bases and J dropped 1 base, with 15 bases sitting between them. From germline, CDR1 is MNHEY and CDR2 SMNVEV (reference sequence). The CDR3 is made up of 17 amino acids. The CDR3, as DNA: TGTGCCAGCAGTTTAGGGGGTAGGGGGAGGAGCAATCAGCCCCAGCATTTT. It translates to CASSLGGRGRSNQPQHF.

This clone appeared a few times. The chain has TRBV29-1 and TRBJ2-7; 7 bases are shared with TRBD1. Germline loops: CDR1 SQVTM, CDR2 ANQGSEA. With V trimmed by 7 bases and J by 3 bases, 6 bases remained unmatched. The length of the CDR3 is 12 residues. The CDR3 region has the DNA TGCAGCGCCAGGGACAGTGTCTACGAGCAGTACTTC. Translated: CSARDSVYEQYF.

V and J are TRBV29-1 and TRBJ2-7, with 7 positions matching TRBD1. The germline V gene has CDR1 SQVTM and CDR2 ANQGSEA. This CDR3 spans 12 amino acids. After removal of 7 bases from V and 2 bases from J, the junction contained 5 bases not matched to a gene. CDR3 sequence (DNA): TGCAGCGGGGGACAGCAAACCTACGAGCAGTACTTC. Translated: CSGGQQTYEQYF.

The rearrangement joins TRBV29-1 to TRBJ1-2; 7 bases agree with TRBD1. The CDR3 spans 15 residues. Trimming cost V 6 bases and J 6 bases; bases outside gene matches: 16. CDR1 is SQVTM, CDR2 ANQGSEA, per germline. The CDR3 nucleotides read TGCAGCGTCGGGCTTTCGGGCAGGGGGTTGGATGGCTACACCTTC. It yields the protein CSVGLSGRGLDGYTF.

The rearrangement uses TRBV4-3 and TRBJ1-2; a weak D match, TRBD1 (5 bases). The germline V gene has CDR1 LGHNA and CDR2 YSLEER. This CDR3 region has 15 residues. Trimming took off 0 bases at V and 4 bases at J, with 12 bases between the two ends. The CDR3 loop is CASSQDTVGTYGYTF. The CDR3 nucleotides are TGCGCCAGCAGCCAAGATACAGTAGGGACCTATGGCTACACCTTC.

The chain carries TRBV27 and TRBJ2-7; D is uncertain. Germline V gene sequence: CDR1 MNHEY, CDR2 SMNVEV (reference sequence). V shed 3 bases and J shed 3 bases, with 12 bases lying between them. The CDR3 sequence is 14 residues long. The CDR3 DNA is TGTGCCAGCAGTTTCGGGCAGGTTTTCTACGAGCAGTACTTC. This sequence encodes CASSFGQVFYEQYF.

This chain joins TRBV6-5 and TRBJ1-5; perhaps TRBD1 as D (5 bases). The CDR3 loop spans 14 amino acids. Germline V lookup: CDR1 MNHEY, CDR2 SVGAGI. V lost 2 bases and J 3 bases, leaving 8 bases between the germline ends. Here the CDR3 reads CASSYAGFNQPQHF. CDR3 sequence (DNA): TGTGCCAGCAGTTACGCAGGGTTCAATCAGCCCCAGCATTTT.

This clone was counted a few times. This chain joins TRBV30 and TRBJ2-7; D is unresolved. Per the germline V gene, CDR1 is GTSNPN and CDR2 is SVGIG (reference sequence). This CDR3 region has 13 residues. V lost 3 bases to trimming and J lost 0 bases, with 9 bases between them. The CDR3 spells CAWRVRGSYEQYF. The CDR3, as DNA: TGTGCCTGGAGAGTAAGAGGCTCCTACGAGCAGTACTTC. Full variable domain (missing parts from reference TRBV30 and TRBJ2-7): SQTIHQWPATLVQPVGSPLSLECTVEGTSNPNLYWYRQAAGRGLQLLFYSVGIGQISSEVPQNLSASRPQDRQFILSSKKLLLSDSGFYLCAWRVRGSYEQYFGPGTRLTVT.

The chain recombines TRBV7-2 with TRBJ1-2; 10 bases align to TRBD1. Germline trimming cut 1 base from V and 2 bases from J; bases unmatched to any gene: 1. This CDR3 region has 15 residues. Looked up from germline, CDR1 is SGHTA and CDR2 is FQGNSA. CDR3 region: CASSLVGQGNYGYTF. For the CDR3, the DNA is TGTGCCAGCAGCTTAGTGGGACAGGGGAACTATGGCTACACCTTC.

The chain links TRBV11-2 to TRBJ1-5, with D tentatively TRBD1 (5 bases). Germline CDR1 and CDR2: SGHAT and FQNNGV. The V end lost 5 bases, the J end lost 4 bases, and 9 bases lay between the germline ends. The CDR3 has 13 amino acids. The CDR3 here is CASSTDRNQPQHF. Here the CDR3 DNA reads TGTGCCAGCAGCACCGACAGAAATCAGCCCCAGCATTTT.

This clone was seen a few times. V is TRBV29-1 and J is TRBJ2-3, with D unresolved. Germline CDR1 reads SQVTM; CDR2 reads ANQGSEA. The CDR3 length is 13 residues. The V and J ends lost 4 bases and 6 bases respectively, with 14 bases between them. The CDR3 DNA sequence: TGCAGCGTTGCAGGTAACCGCGAGGATACGCAGTATTTT. It yields the protein CSVAGNREDTQYF.

V usage is TRBV6-5 and J usage is TRBJ2-3; 8 nucleotides match TRBD2. The CDR3 has 15 amino acids. The V gene end was trimmed by 6 bases and the J gene end by 2 bases; junction bases not matched to a gene: 7. Germline values: CDR1 MNHEY, CDR2 SVGAGI. In DNA form, the CDR3 reads TGTGCCAGCAGCCCAGCGGGGGCCAACACAGATACGCAGTATTTT. Translation gives CASSPAGANTDTQYF.

V is TRBV7-6 and J is TRBJ2-7, with a possible D match to TRBD2 (6 bases). The germline V gene encodes CDR1 SGHVS and CDR2 FNYEAQ. The length of the CDR3 is 15 residues. Trimming stripped 5 bases from V and 4 bases from J, with 18 bases between. The chain's CDR3 is CASSRSPGGGYEQYF. The CDR3 DNA reads TGTGCCAGCAGCCGGAGCCCCGGCGGAGGGTACGAGCAGTACTTC.

The J gene is TRBJ2-7, the V gene TRBV7-2, with TRBD2 identical over 10 bases. Losses at the gene ends were 2 bases for V and 4 bases for J; bases not matched to a gene: 11. Germline V gene sequence: CDR1 SGHTA, CDR2 FQGNSA. This CDR3 is built from 17 residues. The CDR3: CASSLRRQAGGQYEQYF. As DNA, the CDR3 is TGTGCCAGCAGCTTACGTAGGCAAGCGGGGGGGCAATACGAGCAGTACTTC.

The rearrangement joins TRBV6-1 to TRBJ2-3, with D unclear. Trimming pared 5 bases from V and 5 bases from J, leaving 2 bases between. Germline V gives CDR1 MNHNS, CDR2 SASEGT. The length of the CDR3 is 10 residues. CDR3 nucleotide sequence: TGTGCCAGCAGTCGAGATACGCAGTATTTT. The encoded protein is CASSRDTQYF.

The chain couples TRBV14 to TRBJ2-1; D gene ambiguous. This CDR3 spans 16 amino acids. Germline V lookup: CDR1 SGHDN, CDR2 FVKESK. The V end was cut by 4 bases, the J end by 7 bases, with 20 bases between. DNA of the CDR3: TGTGCCAGCAGCCGCAGTTTGGGAAGTCGGAAAAATGAGCAGTTCTTC. It codes for CASSRSLGSRKNEQFF.

The chain couples TRBV7-2 to TRBJ2-5; 7 nucleotides agree with TRBD1. The germline CDR1 and CDR2 sequences are SGHTA and FQGNSA. The CDR3 has 14 amino acids. V shed 5 bases, J shed 1 base, and the junction held 4 bases outside the gene matches. CDR3 nucleotide sequence: TGTGCCAGCAGCATTGACAGGGTCCAAGAGACCCAGTACTTC. Protein: CASSIDRVQETQYF.

There are a few counts of this clone. The chain joins TRBV23-1 to TRBJ2-3; 9 bases are shared with TRBD1. TRBV23-1 falls under the ORF class, with uncertain function. The CDR3 has 14 residues. The junction had 4 bases not matched to a gene; V was cut back by 3 bases and J by 6 bases. The CDR3 DNA sequence: TGCGCCAGCAGTCACAAAGGACAGGGGGATACGCAGTATTTT. Amino acid sequence: CASSHKGQGDTQYF.

This clone was detected only once. This chain links TRBV6-5 with TRBJ2-1; tentatively, D is TRBD2 (6 bases). The CDR3 spans 15 residues. Germline V gene data show CDR1 as MNHEY and CDR2 as SVGAGI. V gave up 7 bases and J gave up 4 bases, with 17 bases separating them. In nucleotides, the CDR3 is TGTGCCAGCAAGGCCCTAAGGGCGGGGTACAATGAGCAGTTCTTC. Translating gives CASKALRAGYNEQFF.

This clone came up a few times. The chain has TRBV2 and TRBJ2-3; D remains ambiguous. The germline V gene encodes CDR1 SNHLY and CDR2 FYNNEI. V gave up 3 bases and J gave up 0 bases, with 10 bases separating them. This CDR3 contains 15 residues. The CDR3 DNA is TGTGCCAGCAGTGAGGGGTTAACTAGCACAGATACGCAGTATTTT. Amino acids: CASSEGLTSTDTQYF.

V usage is TRBV9 and J usage is TRBJ2-2; TRBD1 matches 9 bases. V shed 3 bases and J 7 bases; nucleotides not matched to a gene: 7. Per germline, CDR1 SGDLS and CDR2 YYNGEE. This CDR3 is built from 15 residues. CDR3: CASSGRDRAGGELFF. DNA of the CDR3: TGTGCCAGCAGCGGGAGGGACAGGGCAGGCGGGGAGCTGTTTTTT.

A note on this clone: The germline gene is not matched at one end of the junction; a read error may be the cause. The rearrangement joins TRBV2 to TRBJ2-2, with D unclear. CDR3 size: 14 residues. From germline, CDR1 is SNHLY and CDR2 FYNNEI. CDR3 amino acids: CASRAVPKTGELFF. In nucleotides, the CDR3 is TGTGCCAGCAGGGCTGTACCGAAAACCGGGGAGCTGTTTTTT.

V gene TRBV9 combines with J gene TRBJ2-7; D uncertain. The CDR3 has 15 amino acids. Germline CDR1 SGDLS, CDR2 YYNGEE. The ends were cut back, 0 bases at V and 6 bases at J, with 16 bases in the middle. CDR3 loop: CASSVDQSMAFEQYF. The CDR3 DNA sequence: TGTGCCAGCAGCGTAGATCAAAGCATGGCTTTCGAGCAGTACTTC.

V is TRBV7-2 and J is TRBJ2-3; D unclear. CDR1 SGHTA and CDR2 FQGNSA come from the germline V gene. CDR3 length equals 12 residues. V lost 5 bases, J lost 5 bases, and 8 bases lay in between. The DNA of the CDR3 is TGTGCCAGCAGCCCCTACGGAGATACGCAGTATTTT. Amino acids: CASSPYGDTQYF.

The chain couples TRBV29-1 to TRBJ2-7; 7 bases map to TRBD1. CDR1 and CDR2 (germline): SQVTM, ANQGSEA. The CDR3 contains 12 residues. The ends lost 4 bases at V and 5 bases at J; junction bases unmatched: 5. The CDR3 sequence: CSVVTGWNEQYF. The CDR3 DNA sequence: TGCAGCGTTGTGACAGGGTGGAACGAGCAGTACTTC.

The chain has TRBV27 and TRBJ1-2, with D possibly matching TRBD1 (5 bases). The CDR3 runs 12 residues. V shed 9 bases and J shed 4 bases, with 12 bases lying between them. Germline values: CDR1 MNHEY, CDR2 SMNVEV (reference sequence). The CDR3 reads CARPGRSYGYTF. As DNA, the CDR3 is TGTGCCAGGCCGGGACGGTCCTATGGCTACACCTTC.

CDR3 nucleotide sequence: TGTGCCTGGAGTTCGATCAGAAGCGATGGCTACACCTTC. Amino acids: CAWSSIRSDGYTF. The genes are TRBV30 and TRBJ1-2; D uncertain. V was shortened by 2 bases and J by 6 bases, with 13 bases between the two germline ends. CDR1 is GTSNPN, CDR2 SVGIG, per germline (reference sequence). The CDR3 spans 13 residues.

The J gene is TRBJ2-5, the V gene TRBV5-5; D may match TRBD1 or TRBD2 (5 bases each). The length of the CDR3 is 14 residues. Germline-derived CDR1 and CDR2 are SGHKS and YYEKEE (reference sequence). V gave up 3 bases and J gave up 6 bases, with 15 bases separating them. The CDR3 DNA is TGTGCCAGCAGCTCCCCGGGACGCCAGAAGACCCAGTACTTC. It codes for CASSSPGRQKTQYF. Using reference TRBV5-5 and TRBJ2-5 for the parts outside the CDR3, the full variable domain is DAGVTQSPTHLIKTRGQQVTLRCSPISGHKSVSWYQQVLGQGPQFIFQYYEKEERGRGNFPDRFSARQFPNYSSELNVNALLLGDSALYLCASSSPGRQKTQYFGPGTRLLVL.

This chain links TRBV5-6 with TRBJ2-6, with TRBD1 identical over 8 bases. The junction had 7 bases not matched to a gene; V was cut back by 1 base and J by 1 base. The CDR3 sequence is 18 residues long. The germline CDR1 and CDR2 sequences are SGHDT and YYEEEE. The CDR3 reads CASSLYWTGRSGANVLTF. CDR3 in DNA: TGTGCCAGCAGCTTGTATTGGACAGGGCGGTCTGGGGCCAACGTCCTGACTTTC.

The CDR3 sequence is CSVGDRNEKLFF. The CDR3 bases are TGCAGCGTTGGGGACAGAAATGAAAAACTGTTTTTT. This chain joins TRBV29-1 and TRBJ1-4, with 7 bases identical to TRBD1. Trimming removed 4 bases from V and 5 bases from J; junction bases left unmatched: 1. The CDR3 has 12 residues. Per germline, CDR1 SQVTM and CDR2 ANQGSEA.

There are a few counts of this clone. The chain links TRBV28 to TRBJ1-1; perhaps TRBD1 as D (5 bases). Between the trimmed V and J ends, which lost 4 bases and 7 bases, there was a span of 22 bases. This CDR3 has 16 amino acids. Germline assignment: CDR1 MDHEN and CDR2 SYDVKM. The CDR3 region has the DNA TGTGCCAGCAGTTCACCCTCCGGGACCGCGAAGGGTGAAGCTTTCTTT. This codes for CASSSPSGTAKGEAFF. The whole variable domain, filled in from reference TRBV28 and TRBJ1-1, reads DVKVTQSSRYLVKRTGEKVFLECVQDMDHENMFWYRQDPGLGLRLIYFSYDVKMKEKGDIPEGYSVSREKKERFSLILESASTNQTSMYLCASSSPSGTAKGEAFFGQGTRLTVV.